This T cell receptor beta chain was captured by sequencing in a study of blood T cell repertoires in COVID-19. This CDR3 contains 16 residues. Trimming left V 4 bases short and J 1 base short, with 17 bases between. CDR1 and CDR2 from the germline V gene are MNHNS and SASEGT. Methods used by the authors: Cell counts per sample came from amplifying reference gene primers. The assay was immunoSEQ multiplex PCR, and TCRdb's table has in-frame clones only and misses some. V, J and clone size are taken as reported in that table, and D and trimming were inferred from the DNA itself. The sample consists of about 54,000 clones, 80% to 90% of them appearing once.

The chain uses TRBV6-1 and TRBJ2-7; TRBD2 is a possible D gene (6 bases). The TCR originated in a human donor in a cohort sampled during active COVID-19. Specimen: peripheral blood. The CDR3 reads CASSARGTPSSYEQYF. CDR3 in DNA: TGTGCCAGCAGTGCCCGGGGGACGCCTTCTTCCTACGAGCAGTACTTC.